Presented here are 27 T cell receptor beta chains from one specimen sequenced in a study of cytomegalovirus exposure and HLA in healthy donors. The PCR contained 60 Vbeta and 13 Jbeta primers. Clones were read by immunoSEQ multiplex PCR, and TCRdb kept only the in-frame ones, dropping some. The table lists around 170,000 clones, approximately 79% of them singletons. The sequenced sample consisted of PBMCs. These receptor sequences come from a man between 40 and 49 years old in good health and CMV-seropositive.

The chain recombines TRBV3-2 with TRBJ2-7; the D call of TRBD2 is as the table states it, not checked on the DNA. TRBV3-2 counts as a pseudogene. This CDR3 has 9 amino acids. The CDR3 DNA reads as TGTGCCAGCAGCCAAGAACTCGACTTC. Protein sequence: CASSQELDF.

CDR3 loop: CASSLRKGRRGYEQYF. The CDR3 DNA reads as TGTGCCAGCAGCTTGCGTAAGGGCCGGCGGGGTTACGAGCAGTACTTC. The chain links TRBV11-2 to TRBJ2-7; tentative D call: TRBD2 (6 bases). The V gene lost 3 bases and the J gene lost 4 bases, with 19 bases spanning the gap. This CDR3 is 16 amino acids long. CDR1 is SGHAT, CDR2 FQNNGV, per germline.

The CDR3 reads CSVSVSRGSSSGANVLTF. The CDR3 coding sequence is TGCAGCGTTTCCGTTAGCAGGGGGTCAAGTTCTGGGGCCAACGTCCTGACTTTC. This chain links TRBV29-1 with TRBJ2-6, with 7 bases identical to TRBD1. This CDR3 region has 18 residues. The V segment lost 5 bases and the J segment 1 base; nucleotides outside the gene matches: 14. CDR1 and CDR2 (germline): SQVTM, ANQGSEA.

The chain links TRBV9 to TRBJ2-1; D is perhaps TRBD1 (6 bases). The CDR3 covers 14 residues. V dropped 1 base and J dropped 5 bases, with 10 bases sitting between them. Germline V lookup: CDR1 SGDLS, CDR2 YYNGEE. In DNA form, the CDR3 reads TGTGCCAGCAGCGTACAATCAGGGGACAATGAGCAGTTCTTC. Amino acid sequence: CASSVQSGDNEQFF.

The V gene is TRBV29-1, the J gene TRBJ2-5, with D perhaps TRBD1 (5 bases). The end of the DNA fits TRBJ2-7 better, so the J call may be wrong. This CDR3 contains 12 residues. CDR1 is SQVTM and CDR2 is ANQGSEA in the germline V gene. The CDR3 DNA follows: TGCAGCGTATCGACAGACCCCTACGAGCAGTACTTC. The encoded protein is CSVSTDPYEQYF.

The rearrangement joins TRBV28 to TRBJ1-2, with D uncertain. This CDR3 spans 13 amino acids. Looked up from germline, CDR1 is MDHEN and CDR2 is SYDVKM. V was pared by 6 bases and J by 0 bases, with 8 bases between. This CDR3 is CASSPNPNYGYTF. CDR3 DNA sequence: TGTGCCAGCAGCCCCAATCCTAACTATGGCTACACCTTC.

This clone was recorded only once. The chain links TRBV5-6 to TRBJ1-1; the D gene is possibly TRBD1 (5 bases). The V and J ends lost 3 bases and 0 bases respectively, with 15 bases between them. Germline assignment: CDR1 SGHDT and CDR2 YYEEEE. The length of the CDR3 is 16 residues. DNA of the CDR3: TGTGCCAGCAGCTCCCGGTACAAGGGGATGAACACTGAAGCTTTCTTT. Its translation is CASSSRYKGMNTEAFF.

This clone was found once. The gene calls are TRBV7-2 and TRBJ2-3, with D possibly matching TRBD2 (6 bases). Trimming removed 6 bases from V and 2 bases from J, with 12 bases in between. CDR1 and CDR2 (germline): SGHTA, FQGNSA. CDR3 length: 14 amino acids. The CDR3 is CASRWGLDTDTQYF. The CDR3 nucleotides read TGTGCCAGCAGATGGGGACTCGACACAGATACGCAGTATTTT.

This chain connects TRBV4-3 to TRBJ1-5; possible D gene TRBD1, 6 bases. The CDR3 loop spans 14 amino acids. V shed 0 bases and J shed 8 bases, with 11 bases lying between them. Germline V CDR1 and CDR2: LGHNA, YSLEER. CDR3 in amino acids: CASSQEGGSEPQHF. CDR3 nucleotide sequence: TGCGCCAGCAGCCAAGAAGGGGGTAGTGAGCCCCAGCATTTT.

The chain joins TRBV7-2 to TRBJ2-2, with 14 nucleotides matching TRBD2. Germline values: CDR1 SGHTA, CDR2 FQGNSA. The CDR3 length is 16 residues. The J segment lost 5 bases and the V segment lost 5 bases, leaving 4 bases of the junction unmatched. The CDR3 nucleotides read TGTGCCAGCAGCGGGAGACTAGCGGGGGGGACCGGGGAGCTGTTTTTT. It encodes CASSGRLAGGTGELFF.

This chain connects TRBV27 to TRBJ2-2; the match to TRBD2 covers 10 bases. V shed 5 bases and J 1 base; nucleotides not matched to a gene: 4. Germline loops: CDR1 MNHEY, CDR2 SMNVEV (reference sequence). The CDR3 runs to 16 residues. For the CDR3, the DNA is TGTGCCAGCAGTCCACGACTAGCGGGGAACACCGGGGAGCTGTTTTTT. Amino acid sequence: CASSPRLAGNTGELFF.

This sequence joins TRBV11-2 and TRBJ2-3, with 9 bases lining up with TRBD1. Germline CDR1 SGHAT, CDR2 FQNNGV. The CDR3 consists of 16 residues. V was pared by 4 bases and J by 2 bases, with 7 bases of the junction left unmatched. The CDR3 nucleotides read TGTGCCAGCAGCTCCCGGGACAGGGTATACACAGATACGCAGTATTTT. The encoded protein is CASSSRDRVYTDTQYF. The full variable domain, in which reference TRBV11-2 and TRBJ2-3 provide the parts outside the CDR3, is EAGVAQSPRYKIIEKRQSVAFWCNPISGHATLYWYQQILGQGPKLLIQFQNNGVVDDSQLPKDRFSAERLKGVDSTLKIQPAKLEDSAVYLCASSSRDRVYTDTQYFGPGTRLTVL.

On this clone: A read error may produce the germline difference seen at one junction end. V gene TRBV7-7 combines with J gene TRBJ2-5; 8 nucleotides align to TRBD2. The CDR3 sequence is 16 residues long. CDR1 SSHAT and CDR2 FNYEAQ come from the germline V gene (reference sequence). Here the CDR3 reads CASSLGAGGLQETQYF. CDR3 sequence (DNA): TGTGCTAGCAGCTTAGGGGCGGGGGGCCTCCAAGAGACCCAGTACTTC.

The rearrangement uses TRBV7-3 and TRBJ2-2, with 7 nucleotides matching TRBD1. CDR3 length: 14 residues. The germline gives CDR1 SGHTA, CDR2 FQGTGA. V lost 4 bases and J lost 6; bases outside the gene matches: 5. The CDR3 here is CASSSDRVAGELFF. DNA for the CDR3: TGTGCCAGCAGCTCAGACAGGGTCGCCGGGGAGCTGTTTTTT.

V usage is TRBV18 and J usage is TRBJ1-4, with TRBD1 matching over 8 bases. Germline CDR1 KGHSH, CDR2 LQKENI. V trimming: 2 bases; J trimming: 7 bases; junction bases outside the gene matches: 6. The CDR3 is 15 residues long. The CDR3 sequence is CASSPARDRSEKLFF. CDR3 bases: TGTGCCAGCTCACCAGCCAGGGACAGGAGTGAAAAACTGTTTTTT.

The chain combines TRBV7-9 with TRBJ1-5, with D tentatively TRBD1 (6 bases). CDR1 and CDR2 (germline): SEHNR, FQNEAQ (reference sequence). The CDR3 runs 14 residues. Trimming shortened V by 4 bases and J by 0 bases, and 7 bases separated the two germline ends. CDR3 sequence reads: CASSSDSSNQPQHF. The CDR3 coding sequence is TGTGCCAGCAGCTCGGACAGTAGCAATCAGCCCCAGCATTTT.

V and J are TRBV6-1 and TRBJ2-7; the match to TRBD1 covers 8 bases. CDR1 is MNHNS, CDR2 SASEGT, per germline. The CDR3 covers 13 residues. V dropped 3 bases and J dropped 6; count of bases not matched to a gene: 4. CDR3 DNA sequence: TGTGCCAGCAGTGAGGGGCAGGGGGCCGAGCAGTACTTC. This encodes CASSEGQGAEQYF.

The gene calls are TRBV6-6 and TRBJ1-4; TRBD1 aligns across 7 bases. V lost 6 bases to trimming and J lost 4 bases; unmatched junction nucleotides: 11. This CDR3 region has 16 residues. CDR1 MNHNY and CDR2 SVGAGI come from the germline V gene (reference sequence). The CDR3 coding sequence is TGTGCCAGCAGCCGCCTAACAGGGGCCCTTAATGAAAAACTGTTTTTT. This gives the protein CASSRLTGALNEKLFF.

V is TRBV30 and J is TRBJ1-5; D not resolved. Trimming removed 0 bases from V and 0 bases from J, with 3 bases in between. Germline values: CDR1 GTSNPN, CDR2 SVGIG (reference sequence). The CDR3 has 13 amino acids. The CDR3: CAWSVYSNQPQHF. CDR3 in DNA: TGTGCCTGGAGTGTATATAGCAATCAGCCCCAGCATTTT.

This clone was seen a few times. The rearrangement joins TRBV6-6 to TRBJ1-1, with 7 positions matching TRBD1. Germline trimming cut 6 bases from V and 3 bases from J; bases unmatched to any gene: 1. Germline V CDR1 and CDR2: MNHNY, SVGAGI (reference sequence). This CDR3 spans 12 amino acids. As DNA, the CDR3 is TGTGCCAGCAGCACAGGGGACACTGAAGCTTTCTTT. Translating gives CASSTGDTEAFF.

The count of this clone is one. This chain links TRBV28 with TRBJ2-3; 11 bases are a match to TRBD2. V was pared by 7 bases and J by 1 base, with 13 bases of the junction left unmatched. The CDR3 contains 18 residues. Per germline, CDR1 MDHEN and CDR2 SYDVKM. The CDR3 reads CASNSVAGGAWGTDTQYF. Written as DNA, the CDR3 is TGTGCCAGCAACTCGGTAGCGGGGGGGGCGTGGGGCACAGATACGCAGTATTTT.

The rearrangement joins TRBV19 to TRBJ1-1; D uncertain. V lost 2 bases to trimming and J lost 5 bases, with 9 bases between them. Per germline, CDR1 LNHDA and CDR2 SQIVND (reference sequence). The CDR3 consists of 13 residues. The CDR3 spells CASSIFGGTEAFF. As DNA, the CDR3 is TGTGCCAGTAGTATATTTGGAGGGACTGAAGCTTTCTTT.

This chain joins TRBV4-1 and TRBJ2-1; 7 bases align to TRBD1. Germline CDR1 reads MGHRA; CDR2 reads YSYEKL. The CDR3 is made up of 16 amino acids. V dropped 3 bases and J dropped 6; count of bases not matched to a gene: 11. The CDR3 spells CASSQSRDSPFNEQFF. DNA of the CDR3: TGCGCCAGCAGCCAGAGCCGGGACAGTCCCTTCAATGAGCAGTTCTTC.

The rearrangement uses TRBV29-1 and TRBJ2-5; D is ambiguous. The CDR3 is 12 residues long. Trimming took off 5 bases at V and 0 bases at J, with 7 bases between the two ends. CDR1 is SQVTM, CDR2 ANQGSEA, per germline. The CDR3 loop is CSVLGNQETQYF. DNA of the CDR3: TGCAGCGTTCTGGGCAACCAAGAGACCCAGTACTTC.

V gene TRBV29-1 combines with J gene TRBJ2-7, with D perhaps TRBD1 (7 bases). Between the trimmed V and J ends, which lost 7 bases and 4 bases, there was a span of 17 bases. The CDR3 is 13 amino acids. Germline loops: CDR1 SQVTM, CDR2 ANQGSEA. The CDR3 spells CSAGGSSRYEQYF. In nucleotides, the CDR3 is TGCAGCGCAGGGGGGAGTTCCCGATACGAGCAGTACTTC.

V gene TRBV19 combines with J gene TRBJ2-5; 12 bases fit TRBD2. V gave up 4 bases and J gave up 4 bases; unmatched junction bases: 10. This CDR3 has 17 residues. Germline V gene lookup returns CDR1 LNHDA and CDR2 SQIVND (reference sequence). CDR3 amino acids: CASSTPGLAGGPETQYF. The CDR3, as DNA: TGTGCCAGTAGTACCCCCGGGCTAGCGGGGGGGCCAGAGACCCAGTACTTC. The whole variable domain, filled in from reference TRBV19 and TRBJ2-5, reads DGGITQSPKYLFRKEGQNVTLSCEQNLNHDAMYWYRQDPGQGLRLIYYSQIVNDFQKGDIAEGYSVSREKKESFPLTVTSAQKNPTAFYLCASSTPGLAGGPETQYFGPGTRLLVL.

V is TRBV7-2 and J is TRBJ2-1; maybe TRBD2 (6 bases). The CDR3 is 16 residues long. Trimming left V 1 base short and J 8 bases short, with 18 bases between. Germline V CDR1 and CDR2: SGHTA, FQGNSA. DNA of the CDR3: TGTGCCAGCAGCTTAGGCTCGCGGGGACCCTTGGATGAGCAGTTCTTC. As protein: CASSLGSRGPLDEQFF. Filled out from reference TRBV7-2 and TRBJ2-1, the complete variable domain reads GAGVSQSPSNKVTEKGKDVELRCDPISGHTALYWYRQSLGQGLEFLIYFQGNSAPDKSGLPSDRFSAERTGGSVSTLTIQRTQQEDSAVYLCASSLGSRGPLDEQFFGPGTRLTVL.